Shown below are 19 T cell receptor beta chains from a single sample sequenced in a study of PD-L1 blockade in urothelial cancer. Time point noted: pretreatment peripheral blood. Produced via immunoSEQ multiplex PCR; TCRdb's table is partial and in-frame only. The table records some 87,000 clones, around 90% of them present only once. The source material was PBMCs, sampled around atezolizumab (anti-PD-L1) treatment. The source of these receptors is a man in his 60s with urothelial cancer.

The chain couples TRBV7-9 to TRBJ1-5, with TRBD1 identical over 8 bases. J gave up 6 bases and V 6 bases, and 4 bases lay outside the gene matches. The CDR3 has 13 amino acids. Germline lookup yields CDR1 SEHNR and CDR2 FQNEAQ (reference sequence). In DNA form, the CDR3 reads TGTGCCAGCAGTCGGACAGGGAGTCAGCCCCAGCATTTT. Amino acid sequence: CASSRTGSQPQHF.

This chain joins TRBV21-1 and TRBJ2-7; TRBD1 is taken as the D call from the table, unchecked against the DNA. TRBV21-1 is a recognized pseudogene. CDR3 length: 14 amino acids. CDR3 residues: CASSRDRGGYEQYF. The DNA for the CDR3 is TGTGCCAGCAGCAGGGACAGGGGAGGGTACGAGCAGTACTTC.

The gene calls are TRBV18 and TRBJ1-5; D is possibly TRBD1 (5 bases). V lost 5 bases, J lost 3 bases, and 8 bases lay in between. The CDR3 length is 13 residues. The germline CDR1 and CDR2 sequences are KGHSH and LQKENI. The CDR3 sequence: CASSDRDNQPQHF. Written as DNA, the CDR3 is TGTGCCAGCTCAGACAGAGACAATCAGCCCCAGCATTTT. The full variable domain, with the rest looked up from reference TRBV18 and TRBJ1-5, is NAGVMQNPRHLVRRRGQEARLRCSPMKGHSHVYWYRQLPEEGLKFMVYLQKENIIDESGMPKERFSAEFPKEGPSILRIQQVVRGDSAAYFCASSDRDNQPQHFGDGTRLSIL.

This chain connects TRBV28 to TRBJ2-3; D not certain. V was clipped by 3 bases and J by 2 bases, with 6 bases between them. Germline assignment: CDR1 MDHEN and CDR2 SYDVKM. The CDR3 covers 13 residues. CDR3 amino acids: CASSFQITDTQYF. Here the CDR3 DNA reads TGTGCCAGCAGTTTCCAGATCACAGATACGCAGTATTTT.

This chain uses TRBV28 with TRBJ2-7, with D tentatively TRBD2 (5 bases). CDR3 size: 12 residues. The V end lost 2 bases, the J end lost 6 bases, and 8 bases lay between the germline ends. CDR1 is MDHEN and CDR2 is SYDVKM in the germline V gene. The CDR3 reads CASSLAGFEQYF. The CDR3 bases are TGTGCCAGCAGTTTAGCGGGTTTCGAGCAGTACTTC.

A note on this clone: Sequence at one end of the junction differs from germline and may be a read error. The chain carries TRBV2 and TRBJ2-7; D unclear. Germline-derived CDR1 and CDR2 are SNHLY and FYNNEI. The CDR3 covers 10 residues. CDR3 protein: CASSSYEQYF. DNA for the CDR3: TGTGCCAGCAGTTCCTATGAGCAGTACTTC.

A few counts support this clone. The J gene is TRBJ1-6, the V gene TRBV6-1; 7 positions match TRBD1. Per the germline V gene, CDR1 is MNHNS and CDR2 is SASEGT. With 8 bases clipped from V and 6 bases from J, the junction kept 7 bases outside the gene matches. This CDR3 has 14 amino acids. The CDR3 is CASEGATRNSPLHF. The DNA of the CDR3 is TGTGCCAGCGAGGGGGCCACCCGTAATTCACCCCTCCACTTT.

The J gene is TRBJ2-7, the V gene TRBV28; 7 positions match TRBD1. Looked up from germline, CDR1 is MDHEN and CDR2 is SYDVKM. CDR3 length equals 16 residues. After removal of 6 bases from V and 0 bases from J, the junction contained 11 bases not matched to a gene. The CDR3 DNA sequence: TGTGCCAGCAGCCCCGGGACAGAGATGTTCTCCTACGAGCAGTACTTC. Amino acids: CASSPGTEMFSYEQYF.

This rearrangement joins TRBV28 to TRBJ2-3, with 9 bases lining up with TRBD1. Germline assignment: CDR1 MDHEN and CDR2 SYDVKM. The CDR3 has 15 residues. Trimming removed 5 bases from V and 6 bases from J; junction bases left unmatched: 9. CDR3 DNA: TGTGCCAGCAGTCGCCCACAGGGGGCACCGGATACGCAGTATTTT. Residues: CASSRPQGAPDTQYF.

The chain carries TRBV5-6 and TRBJ1-2, with D uncertain. V was clipped by 0 bases and J by 3 bases, with 3 bases between them. The germline V gene has CDR1 SGHDT and CDR2 YYEEEE. The CDR3 has 12 residues. CDR3 DNA: TGTGCCAGCAGCTTGGCCGACTATGGCTACACCTTC. This gives the protein CASSLADYGYTF. Full variable domain (remainder filled in from reference TRBV5-6 and TRBJ1-2): DAGVTQSPTHLIKTRGQQVTLRCSPKSGHDTVSWYQQALGQGPQFIFQYYEEEERQRGNFPDRFSGHQFPNYSSELNVNALLLGDSALYLCASSLADYGYTFGSGTRLTVV.

In this sample, this clone turned up a few times. V and J are TRBV28 and TRBJ1-1, with 7 bases fitting TRBD1. The CDR3 has 15 residues. Germline V lookup: CDR1 MDHEN, CDR2 SYDVKM. J lost 0 bases, V lost 2 bases, and 3 bases had no gene match. The CDR3 protein is CASSLDRVLNTEAFF. Here the CDR3 DNA reads TGTGCCAGCAGTTTAGACAGGGTCTTGAACACTGAAGCTTTCTTT.

The chain links TRBV7-2 to TRBJ1-3, with 9 positions matching TRBD1. The germline gives CDR1 SGHTA, CDR2 FQGNSA. The CDR3 is 18 amino acids. V was clipped by 1 base and J by 11 bases; unmatched bases: 18. CDR3: CASSLGDPGQGWGSAIYF. The CDR3 DNA reads as TGTGCCAGCAGCTTAGGGGATCCGGGACAGGGTTGGGGCTCAGCCATATATTTT.

The V call is TRBV28, the J call TRBJ2-2; 10 bases match TRBD1. The CDR3 spans 14 residues. The V segment lost 5 bases and the J segment 4 bases; nucleotides outside the gene matches: 1. Germline loops: CDR1 MDHEN, CDR2 SYDVKM. The CDR3 DNA sequence: TGTGCCAGCAGTCGGACAGGGGGCACCGGGGAGCTGTTTTTT. Amino acids: CASSRTGGTGELFF. Drawing the rest from reference TRBV28 and TRBJ2-2, the complete variable domain is DVKVTQSSRYLVKRTGEKVFLECVQDMDHENMFWYRQDPGLGLRLIYFSYDVKMKEKGDIPEGYSVSREKKERFSLILESASTNQTSMYLCASSRTGGTGELFFGEGSRLTVL.

The CDR3 coding sequence is TGTGCCAGCGCGTACCTTAGCGGGAGAAGGGGCGAGCAGTACTTC. Its protein is CASAYLSGRRGEQYF. This chain joins TRBV6-1 and TRBJ2-7; 9 bases agree with TRBD2. V shed 8 bases, J shed 6 bases, and the junction held 14 bases outside the gene matches. The germline CDR1 and CDR2 sequences are MNHNS and SASEGT. This CDR3 region has 15 residues.

Notes on this clone: Other DNA sequences within the sample encode an identical CDR3. This chain uses TRBV5-1 with TRBJ2-7; D unresolved. Germline CDR1 and CDR2: SGHRS and YFSETQ. The CDR3 extends over 12 amino acids. The V and J ends lost 1 base and 2 bases respectively, with 4 bases between them. Here the CDR3 reads CASSLNTYEQYF. The CDR3 region has the DNA TGCGCCAGCAGCTTGAACACCTACGAGCAGTACTTC. The full variable domain, rest sourced from reference TRBV5-1 and TRBJ2-7, is KAGVTQTPRYLIKTRGQQVTLSCSPISGHRSVSWYQQTPGQGLQFLFEYFSETQRNKGNFPGRFSGRQFSNSRSEMNVSTLELGDSALYLCASSLNTYEQYFGPGTRLTVT.

The chain joins TRBV7-2 to TRBJ2-3; no clear D. With 5 bases removed from V and 7 bases from J, the gap between germline ends came to 16 bases. Germline lookup yields CDR1 SGHTA and CDR2 FQGNSA. The CDR3 is made up of 14 amino acids. The CDR3 protein is CASSPRSQLHTQYF. The CDR3 bases are TGTGCCAGCAGCCCGAGGAGCCAACTCCATACGCAGTATTTT.

The chain joins TRBV30 to TRBJ1-5; unclear D gene. Germline-derived CDR1 and CDR2 are GTSNPN and SVGIG (reference sequence). This CDR3 contains 13 residues. V was shortened by 2 bases and J by 6 bases, with 11 bases between the two germline ends. CDR3 protein: CAWSPAVSQPQHF. The CDR3 DNA reads TGTGCCTGGAGTCCAGCGGTTAGTCAGCCCCAGCATTTT.

This chain connects TRBV11-2 to TRBJ2-5, with 9 bases fitting TRBD1. V lost 4 bases to trimming and J lost 5 bases; unmatched junction nucleotides: 5. CDR1 SGHAT and CDR2 FQNNGV come from the germline V gene. The CDR3 runs to 14 residues. The CDR3: CASSSGQGWETQYF. Here the CDR3 DNA reads TGTGCCAGCAGCTCGGGACAGGGCTGGGAGACCCAGTACTTC.

The chain has TRBV11-2 and TRBJ1-3, with a possible D match to TRBD1 (6 bases). Germline CDR1 is SGHAT and CDR2 is FQNNGV. V was cut by 4 bases and J by 8 bases, with 15 bases left in between. The CDR3 is made up of 14 amino acids. The CDR3 DNA reads TGTGCCAGCAGCTCGGGACAATCGCCGGACACCATATATTTT. The encoded protein is CASSSGQSPDTIYF. Combining the CDR3 with reference TRBV11-2 and TRBJ1-3 gives the whole variable domain EAGVAQSPRYKIIEKRQSVAFWCNPISGHATLYWYQQILGQGPKLLIQFQNNGVVDDSQLPKDRFSAERLKGVDSTLKIQPAKLEDSAVYLCASSSGQSPDTIYFGEGSWLTVV.